This paragraph covers one T cell receptor beta chain sequence. The antigen is unknown. Researchers grouped second doses given at about 4 or about 12 weeks into one pool. These data are taken from a study of T cell responses to AZD1222 COVID-19 vaccine. Study observations and caveats: White British ancestry dominated among donors, who included more females, and clonal diversity was possibly underestimated. The CD4 TCRs associated with vaccination extended across spike and predominated at 160-218 and 743-854.

V lost 7 bases and J lost 3, with 13 bases in between. CDR1 is MNHNY and CDR2 is SVGAGI in the germline V gene (reference sequence). CDR3 size: 14 residues. The method was immunoSEQ multiplex PCR; TCRdb's version includes in-frame clones alone and lacks a portion of them. In the table there are 80,000 to 95,000 clones, roughly 90% of which are singletons. The receptor was isolated from an adult who received the AZD1222 COVID-19 vaccine. The rearrangement links TRBV6-6 to TRBJ1-5, with D possibly TRBD1 on 5 matching bases. The sample in question was peripheral blood, obtained 28 days after the second AZD1222 dose. CDR3 residues: CASTARGSNQPQHF. The CDR3 DNA is TGTGCCAGCACTGCACGGGGGTCCAATCAGCCCCAGCATTTT.